These 15 T cell receptor beta chains came from one sample sequenced in a study of CD8 T cells in Susac syndrome. Random-hexamer reverse transcription was applied to about 0.45 to 1 ug RNA. TCRdb reprocessed the immunoSEQ multiplex PCR reads via MiXCR and lists one record per CDR3 protein. The data show approximately 130,000 distinct CDR3 sequences, around nine tenths seen once. The specimen was CD8+ T cells from PBMCs. The receptors originated from a human donor with multiple sclerosis.

This chain links TRBV29-1 with TRBJ2-5; 12 nucleotides agree with TRBD2. Germline-derived CDR1 and CDR2 are SQVTM and ANQGSEA. The trim removed 5 bases at V and 10 bases at J, leaving 5 bases unmatched. The CDR3 is made up of 12 amino acids. CDR3 sequence: CSVLAGGPDQYF. The CDR3 DNA reads TGCAGCGTTCTAGCGGGAGGGCCTGACCAGTACTTC.

The gene calls are TRBV7-9 and TRBJ2-7, with no clear D. The germline CDR1 and CDR2 sequences are SEHNR and FQNEAQ (reference sequence). This CDR3 has 13 amino acids. V gave up 5 bases and J gave up 3 bases, with 11 bases separating them. The CDR3 is CASSGEDNYEQYF. CDR3 DNA: TGTGCCAGCAGCGGAGAAGACAACTACGAGCAGTACTTC.

The chain uses TRBV5-1 and TRBJ2-1; 10 nucleotides agree with TRBD1. The CDR3 is made up of 20 amino acids. Germline trimming cut 0 bases from V and 7 bases from J; bases unmatched to any gene: 19. Germline loops: CDR1 SGHRS, CDR2 YFSETQ. The CDR3 reads CASSLAHPSPGTGAGNEQFF. In nucleotides, the CDR3 is TGCGCCAGCAGCTTGGCCCACCCCTCCCCAGGGACAGGGGCGGGGAATGAGCAGTTCTTC.

This rearrangement joins TRBV6-2 or TRBV6-3 to TRBJ2-1; no firm D call. The CDR3 is 14 amino acids. V was trimmed by 2 bases and J by 0 bases, leaving 5 bases between them. Germline CDR1 is MNHEY and CDR2 is SVGEGT. The CDR3 spells CASSYTNSYNEQFF. The CDR3 DNA sequence: TGTGCCAGCAGTTACACCAACTCCTACAATGAGCAGTTCTTC.

The chain combines TRBV20-1 with TRBJ2-7, with unresolved D. CDR1 is DFQATT and CDR2 is SNEGSKA in the germline V gene (reference sequence). With 5 bases removed from V and 3 bases from J, the gap between germline ends came to 20 bases. The CDR3 runs to 15 residues. The CDR3 reads CSAFLTSAVNYEQYF. CDR3 sequence (DNA): TGCAGTGCTTTCTTAACGTCGGCAGTTAACTACGAGCAGTACTTC.

The CDR3 sequence: CASSLDPTANYGYTF. The CDR3 DNA reads TGTGCCAGCAGCTTAGATCCGACAGCTAACTATGGCTACACCTTC. The V and J genes are TRBV11-2 and TRBJ1-2; D may be TRBD1 (5 bases). Trimming took off 0 bases at V and 0 bases at J, with 8 bases between the two ends. The CDR3 is made up of 15 amino acids. CDR1 SGHAT and CDR2 FQNNGV come from the germline V gene.

This sequence joins TRBV28 and TRBJ2-5, with D unclear. The CDR3 totals 14 residues. Trimming cost V 4 bases and J 5 bases, with 14 bases left between them. Germline V gene data show CDR1 as MDHEN and CDR2 as SYDVKM. The CDR3 DNA reads as TGTGCCAGCAGTTCCCTTCAAGTGAGGGAGACCCAGTACTTC. It specifies CASSSLQVRETQYF. Complete variable domain (other parts from reference TRBV28 and TRBJ2-5): DVKVTQSSRYLVKRTGEKVFLECVQDMDHENMFWYRQDPGLGLRLIYFSYDVKMKEKGDIPEGYSVSREKKERFSLILESASTNQTSMYLCASSSLQVRETQYFGPGTRLLVL.

J is TRBJ2-7 and V is TRBV4-2, with D uncertain. Trimming cost V 0 bases and J 6 bases, with 9 bases left between them. Germline V gene lookup returns CDR1 LGHNA and CDR2 YNFKEQ. The CDR3 covers 13 residues. The CDR3 region has the DNA TGTGCCAGCAGCCAAGAGGACGTGGGCGAGCAGTACTTC. Encoded protein: CASSQEDVGEQYF.

The J gene is TRBJ2-1, the V gene TRBV9; TRBD2 aligns across 11 bases. Per germline, CDR1 SGDLS and CDR2 YYNGEE. The length of the CDR3 is 18 residues. V was clipped by 3 bases and J by 5 bases; unmatched bases: 13. This CDR3 is CASSEQTVQLAGDNEQFF. The CDR3 coding sequence is TGTGCCAGCAGCGAACAGACAGTCCAACTAGCGGGAGACAATGAGCAGTTCTTC.

The chain carries TRBV29-1 and TRBJ2-3; TRBD2 matches 13 bases. Germline assignment: CDR1 SQVTM and CDR2 ANQGSEA. CDR3 length: 15 residues. V lost 3 bases, J lost 5 bases, and 5 bases stayed unmatched. CDR3: CSVDGTSGRGDTQYF. Here the CDR3 DNA reads TGCAGCGTTGACGGTACTAGCGGGAGGGGAGATACGCAGTATTTT.

The CDR3 spells CASSRRAANQPQHF. The CDR3 DNA is TGTGCCAGCAGCCGTCGGGCAGCTAATCAGCCCCAGCATTTT. The rearrangement uses TRBV7-8 and TRBJ1-5; the D is unclear. V was shortened by 5 bases and J by 4 bases, with 12 bases between the two germline ends. The CDR3 is 14 amino acids. Germline values: CDR1 SGHVS, CDR2 FQNEAQ.

This sequence joins TRBV20-1 and TRBJ2-1; TRBD2 matches at 9 bases. Germline V gives CDR1 DFQATT, CDR2 SNEGSKA (reference sequence). J gave up 3 bases and V 5 bases, and 5 bases lay outside the gene matches. The CDR3 extends over 14 amino acids. CDR3 sequence (DNA): TGCAGTGCTCGACTAGCGGCGGACTACAATGAGCAGTTCTTC. Residues: CSARLAADYNEQFF.

For the CDR3, the DNA is TGTGCCAGCTGGGGTTTCGACACTGAAGCTTTCTTT. It yields the protein CASWGFDTEAFF. The J gene is TRBJ1-1, the V gene TRBV6-1; D is unclear. Germline V gene data show CDR1 as MNHNS and CDR2 as SASEGT. The V and J ends lost 8 bases and 3 bases respectively, with 10 bases between them. The CDR3 loop spans 12 amino acids.

V usage is TRBV28 and J usage is TRBJ2-2; D gene uncertain. CDR1 is MDHEN and CDR2 is SYDVKM in the germline V gene. This CDR3 comprises 14 residues. V lost 3 bases and J 2 bases, leaving 7 bases between the germline ends. This CDR3 is CASSFLSNTGELFF. CDR3 nucleotide sequence: TGTGCCAGCAGTTTTTTAAGTAACACCGGGGAGCTGTTTTTT.

The chain is built from TRBV3-1 and TRBJ2-7, with a weak D call TRBD1 (5 bases). The CDR3 runs to 15 residues. The V and J ends lost 4 bases and 3 bases respectively, with 16 bases between them. Germline V gene lookup returns CDR1 LGHDT and CDR2 YNNKEL (reference sequence). CDR3 coding DNA: TGTGCCAGCAGCCGCATTAGAGACAGCTTCTACGAGCAGTACTTC. Protein: CASSRIRDSFYEQYF.